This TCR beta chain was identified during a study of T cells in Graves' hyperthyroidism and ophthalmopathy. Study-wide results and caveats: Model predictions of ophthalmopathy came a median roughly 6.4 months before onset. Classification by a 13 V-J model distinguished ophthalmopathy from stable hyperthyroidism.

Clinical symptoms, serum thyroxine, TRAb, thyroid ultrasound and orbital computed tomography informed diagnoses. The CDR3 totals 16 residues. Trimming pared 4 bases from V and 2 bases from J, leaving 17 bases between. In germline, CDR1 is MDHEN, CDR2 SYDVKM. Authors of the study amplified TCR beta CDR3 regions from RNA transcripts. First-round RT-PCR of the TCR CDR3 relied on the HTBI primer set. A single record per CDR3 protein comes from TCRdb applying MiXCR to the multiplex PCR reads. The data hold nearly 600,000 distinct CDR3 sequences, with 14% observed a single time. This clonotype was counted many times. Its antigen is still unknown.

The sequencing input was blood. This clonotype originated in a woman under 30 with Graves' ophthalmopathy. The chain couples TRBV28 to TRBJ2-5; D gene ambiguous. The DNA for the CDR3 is TGTGCCAGCAGTTCCCCCGGTGCCCTCGTACAAGAGACCCAGTACTTC. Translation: CASSSPGALVQETQYF.